The source of this T cell receptor beta chain is a study of cytomegalovirus exposure and HLA in healthy donors. Regarding the study as a whole: An ancestry cluster, one associated with Asian ancestry, reportedly showed fewer N-insertions than the 666-donor mean in a later analysis. A later analysis linked fewer than 20,000 TCR beta sequences to HLA alleles at 0.05 false discovery rate. Whilst most TCR sequences proved rare, a subset of public TCRs occurred across many donors. Owing to their indistinguishability, certain V segments, notably TRBV6-2 and TRBV6-3, were excluded.

Comment on this clone: The antigen remains undetermined.

A multiplex PCR was run with 60 Vbeta primers and 13 Jbeta primers. Only in-frame clones appear in the TCRdb table, and some are missing; sequencing was by immunoSEQ multiplex PCR. The profile shows some 140,000 clones, 70% to 85% of them singletons. The CDR3 extends over 14 amino acids. Germline V lookup: CDR1 LGHNA, CDR2 YSLEER. Unmatched junction bases numbered 1, after V lost 1 base and J lost 1 base. V is TRBV4-3 and J is TRBJ2-7, with 7 bases aligning to TRBD2. This receptor was identified in a woman between 45 and 60 years old in good health and CMV-seropositive. The sample consisted of PBMCs. For the CDR3, the DNA is TGCGCCAGCAGCCAAGCCGGGGGGTCCTACGAGCAGTACTTC. Translating it yields CASSQAGGSYEQYF.